A single sample is the source of the 27 T cell receptor beta chains below, sequenced in a study of neurological immune-mediated disorders. MiXCR was run by TCRdb on the 5' RACE reads, yielding one entry per CDR3 protein. Counted here are about 66,000 distinct CDR3 sequences, around 3.9% occurring once; the ten biggest clones make up approximately 1.2%. The specimen sequenced was PBMCs. These TCRs come from a man aged 25 to 40 with multiple sclerosis.

This clonotype was picked up many times. The chain combines TRBV5-6 with TRBJ2-5, with TRBD2 identical over 8 bases. Per germline, CDR1 SGHDT and CDR2 YYEEEE. The CDR3 loop spans 16 amino acids. Losses at the gene ends were 0 bases for V and 0 bases for J; bases not matched to a gene: 4. CDR3 nucleotides: TGTGCCAGCAGCTTGGGCGGGGGGCCAGACCAAGAGACCCAGTACTTC. Its translation is CASSLGGGPDQETQYF.

This clonotype was seen at least ten times. V gene TRBV29-1 combines with J gene TRBJ1-3; D possibly corresponds to TRBD1 (5 bases). V was pared by 3 bases and J by 3 bases, with 12 bases between. This CDR3 has 14 residues. Germline V gene sequence: CDR1 SQVTM, CDR2 ANQGSEA. CDR3 in DNA: TGCAGCGTTGAGGGGGGGGACTTTGGAAACACCATATATTTT. This translates into CSVEGGDFGNTIYF.

About this clonotype: A much larger clone differs from this one at a single base, so this may be a read error. The gene calls are TRBV11-2 and TRBJ2-1, with D unclear. V lost 6 bases to trimming and J lost 1 base, with 16 bases between them. Germline assignment: CDR1 SGHAT and CDR2 FQNNGV. The CDR3 totals 16 residues. CDR3 residues: CASRSPRSRSYNEQFF. CDR3 in DNA: TGTGCCAGCAGGTCGCCACGCTCGAGATCCTACAATGAGCAGTTCTTC.

This clonotype was seen many times. A junction end diverges from the germline sequence, so it may reflect a read error. This chain links TRBV10-2 with TRBJ1-6; D gene unclear. From germline, CDR1 is WSHSY and CDR2 SAAADI. The CDR3 consists of 17 residues. This chain's CDR3 is CASKRDFGSSYNSPLNF. As DNA, the CDR3 is TGCGCCAGCAAGAGGGATTTCGGAAGCTCCTATAATTCACCCCTCAACTTT.

This clonotype has a count of ten or more. This chain links TRBV7-2 with TRBJ2-3; D might be TRBD1 or TRBD2, each matching 6 bases. V lost 4 bases, J lost 9 bases, and 14 bases lay in between. CDR3 length: 13 amino acids. The germline CDR1 and CDR2 sequences are SGHTA and FQGNSA. CDR3 sequence reads: CASSSGRGETQYF. DNA of the CDR3: TGTGCCAGCAGCTCGGGAAGGGGGGAAACGCAGTATTTT. The entire variable domain, with the rest obtained from reference TRBV7-2 and TRBJ2-3, is as follows: GAGVSQSPSNKVTEKGKDVELRCDPISGHTALYWYRQSLGQGLEFLIYFQGNSAPDKSGLPSDRFSAERTGGSVSTLTIQRTQQEDSAVYLCASSSGRGETQYFGPGTRLTVL.

This clonotype was recorded at least ten times. The chain couples TRBV5-5 to TRBJ2-7, with D possibly being TRBD1 or TRBD2 (5 bases each). The CDR3 consists of 15 residues. The germline gives CDR1 SGHKS, CDR2 YYEKEE (reference sequence). Trimming took off 4 bases at V and 2 bases at J, with 16 bases between the two ends. The CDR3 reads CASSGTGTATYEQYF. The DNA for the CDR3 is TGTGCCAGCAGCGGAACCGGGACGGCCACCTACGAGCAGTACTTC.

This clonotype was observed at least ten times. The chain uses TRBV2 and TRBJ1-2, with TRBD1 matching 10 bases. This CDR3 has 14 residues. Germline loops: CDR1 SNHLY, CDR2 FYNNEI. After removal of 5 bases from V and 7 bases from J, the junction contained 7 bases not matched to a gene. The CDR3, as DNA: TGTGCCAGCAGTTCAGGGACAGGGGACTTTGGCTACACCTTC. Its protein is CASSSGTGDFGYTF.

This clonotype came up many times. The chain combines TRBV5-1 with TRBJ2-1; D not resolved. Germline CDR1 SGHRS, CDR2 YFSETQ. The CDR3 length is 14 residues. The V and J ends lost 1 base and 3 bases respectively, with 8 bases between them. The CDR3 DNA reads as TGCGCCAGCAGCTTGCGCCCCAACTACAATGAGCAGTTCTTC. Its translation is CASSLRPNYNEQFF.

The chain links TRBV20-1 to TRBJ2-3; D unclear. CDR1 and CDR2 from the germline V gene are DFQATT and SNEGSKA (reference sequence). CDR3 length: 13 residues. The V end was cut by 3 bases, the J end by 0 bases, with 7 bases between. This chain's CDR3 is CSASGGSTDTQYF. The CDR3 coding sequence is TGCAGTGCTAGTGGCGGCAGCACAGATACGCAGTATTTT.

This clonotype came up many times. The chain links TRBV12-3 or TRBV12-4 to TRBJ2-3; TRBD2 might be the D (7 bases). Trimming removed 8 bases at V and 2 bases at J, with 17 bases between. CDR3 length: 15 residues. The CDR3, as DNA: TGTGCCAGCCCTCTGGAAGGGGGGGCCACAGATACGCAGTATTTT. Translation gives CASPLEGGATDTQYF.

This clonotype appeared many times. The J gene is TRBJ1-5, the V gene TRBV10-3; 7 nucleotides agree with TRBD1. The V and J ends lost 6 bases and 3 bases, in that order; junction bases with no gene match: 5. CDR3 length: 14 amino acids. In germline, CDR1 is ENHRY, CDR2 SYGVKD. The CDR3 loop reads CAISETGNNQPQHF. CDR3 DNA sequence: TGTGCCATCAGCGAGACAGGGAACAATCAGCCCCAGCATTTT.

This clonotype has at least ten counts. The chain carries TRBV6-5 and TRBJ2-2, with D hard to call. The CDR3 is made up of 15 amino acids. V lost 0 bases to trimming and J lost 5 bases, with 10 bases between them. Germline-derived CDR1 and CDR2 are MNHEY and SVGAGI. The CDR3 loop is CASSYSGERTGELFF. In nucleotides, the CDR3 is TGTGCCAGCAGTTACTCGGGCGAGAGGACCGGGGAGCTGTTTTTT.

This clonotype was recorded many times. The gene calls are TRBV20-1 and TRBJ2-3, with D perhaps TRBD1 (6 bases). Trimming took 1 base from V and 0 from J, leaving 8 bases between them. The CDR3 spans 14 residues. Germline V gives CDR1 DFQATT, CDR2 SNEGSKA (reference sequence). The CDR3 coding sequence is TGCAGTGCTAGAGGGGACATCAGCACAGATACGCAGTATTTT. Amino acid sequence: CSARGDISTDTQYF.

This clonotype was observed a few times. V gene TRBV10-3 combines with J gene TRBJ2-2, with a possible D match to TRBD1 (6 bases). The CDR3 is 15 residues long. V lost 7 bases, J lost 5 bases, and 17 bases lay in between. CDR1 and CDR2 from the germline V gene are ENHRY and SYGVKD. The CDR3 spells CAINDGTILTGELFF. In nucleotides, the CDR3 is TGTGCCATCAACGACGGGACAATATTAACCGGGGAGCTGTTTTTT.

This clonotype was recorded many times. The chain joins TRBV5-1 to TRBJ2-1; D call uncertain. Per germline, CDR1 SGHRS and CDR2 YFSETQ. Trimming took off 0 bases at V and 12 bases at J, with 10 bases between the two ends. This CDR3 comprises 12 residues. The CDR3 is CASSLEGMSQFF. The CDR3 DNA sequence: TGCGCCAGCAGCTTGGAGGGCATGTCGCAGTTCTTC.

Comments on this clonotype: The junction shows a germline mismatch at one end, possibly a read error. This sequence joins TRBV20-1 and TRBJ1-5; 9 bases match TRBD1. CDR3 length: 15 residues. CDR1 is DFQATT and CDR2 is SNEGSKA in the germline V gene (reference sequence). The CDR3 DNA reads TGCAGTGCTAGATTACAGGGGGCTTGGGATCAGCCCCAGAATTTT. Its protein product is CSARLQGAWDQPQNF.

This clonotype appeared a few times. V and J are TRBV5-1 and TRBJ2-7, with D uncertain. The CDR3 runs 13 residues. Trimming removed 0 bases from V and 3 bases from J, with 7 bases in between. Germline V gene lookup returns CDR1 SGHRS and CDR2 YFSETQ. DNA of the CDR3: TGCGCCAGCAGCTTGGGGAAGAGCTACGAGCAGTACTTC. It is translated as CASSLGKSYEQYF.

This clonotype was seen at least ten times. The genes are TRBV20-1 and TRBJ2-7, with 11 bases aligning to TRBD2. CDR1 is DFQATT, CDR2 SNEGSKA, per germline (reference sequence). With V trimmed by 0 bases and J by 3 bases, 4 bases remained unmatched. The CDR3 sequence is 15 residues long. CDR3 residues: CSARDPTSGGYEQYF. The CDR3 nucleotides read TGCAGTGCTAGAGATCCCACTAGCGGGGGCTACGAGCAGTACTTC.

V is TRBV5-1 and J is TRBJ2-5; D is ambiguous. This CDR3 is built from 15 residues. Trimming took 2 bases from V and 3 from J, leaving 14 bases between them. Germline-derived CDR1 and CDR2 are SGHRS and YFSETQ. CDR3 sequence reads: CASSLGISFKETQYF. The CDR3 bases are TGCGCCAGCAGCTTAGGTATCAGCTTTAAAGAGACCCAGTACTTC.

In its sample, this clonotype was seen many times. The V call is TRBV5-1, the J call TRBJ2-1; 9 positions match TRBD1. J was trimmed by 2 bases and V by 2 bases; bases with no gene match: 5. Looked up from germline, CDR1 is SGHRS and CDR2 is YFSETQ. The CDR3 is made up of 16 amino acids. CDR3 residues: CASSFMRTGAYNEQFF. DNA for the CDR3: TGCGCCAGCAGCTTTATGCGGACAGGGGCCTACAATGAGCAGTTCTTC.

This clonotype was picked up many times. This chain joins TRBV15 and TRBJ2-2; 7 nucleotides agree with TRBD1. With V trimmed by 4 bases and J by 6 bases, 14 bases remained unmatched. The CDR3 length is 17 residues. CDR1 is LNHNV and CDR2 is YYDKDF in the germline V gene (reference sequence). CDR3 bases: TGTGCCACCAGCACCCCGACAGGGTGGAATCGCGCCGGGGAGCTGTTTTTT. Protein product: CATSTPTGWNRAGELFF.

This clonotype was recorded many times. V usage is TRBV27 and J usage is TRBJ1-6; no clear D gene. The CDR3 length is 14 residues. CDR1 is MNHEY, CDR2 SMNVEV, per germline (reference sequence). V was clipped by 2 bases and J by 7 bases, with 9 bases between them. This CDR3 is CASSLTEPNSPLHF. The CDR3 region has the DNA TGTGCCAGCAGTTTAACAGAACCCAATTCACCCCTCCACTTT.

This clonotype was picked up many times. The V call is TRBV2, the J call TRBJ1-4; D is unresolved. The CDR3 totals 13 residues. The V and J ends lost 0 bases and 8 bases respectively, with 7 bases between them. Germline CDR1 reads SNHLY; CDR2 reads FYNNEI. CDR3 nucleotides: TGTGCCAGCAGTGAAGCTGGGAGGGAAAAACTGTTTTTT. Protein: CASSEAGREKLFF.

In this sample, this clonotype turned up many times. CDR3 protein: CASSLVRGTRDTEAFF. CDR3 coding DNA: TGCGCCAGCAGCTTGGTAAGGGGGACCAGGGACACTGAAGCTTTCTTT. This chain uses TRBV5-1 with TRBJ1-1; maybe TRBD1 (6 bases). The CDR3 spans 16 residues. The V end lost 0 bases, the J end lost 3 bases, and 15 bases lay between the germline ends. Germline CDR1 and CDR2: SGHRS and YFSETQ.

The chain joins TRBV7-2 to TRBJ1-1, with TRBD1 as a possible D gene (6 bases). Germline CDR1 reads SGHTA; CDR2 reads FQGNSA. The CDR3 covers 14 residues. The ends were cut back, 2 bases at V and 1 base at J, with 8 bases in the middle. CDR3 region: CASSLQGWNTEAFF. The CDR3 nucleotides read TGTGCCAGCAGCTTACAGGGGTGGAACACTGAAGCTTTCTTT.

This clonotype occurred many times. J is TRBJ1-1 and V is TRBV5-6, with 9 positions matching TRBD1. CDR1 and CDR2 from the germline V gene are SGHDT and YYEEEE. CDR3 size: 17 residues. After removal of 2 bases from V and 4 bases from J, the junction contained 12 bases not matched to a gene. CDR3 protein: CASSLGARGTGTTEAFF. CDR3 in DNA: TGTGCCAGCAGCTTAGGGGCCCGTGGGACAGGGACCACTGAAGCTTTCTTT.

This clonotype was counted ten times or more. The J gene is TRBJ2-7, the V gene TRBV7-9; D is unresolved. Germline-derived CDR1 and CDR2 are SEHNR and FQNEAQ (reference sequence). V lost 6 bases to trimming and J lost 2 bases, with 14 bases between them. This CDR3 comprises 14 residues. This chain's CDR3 is CASSNRRPPYEQYF. For the CDR3, the DNA is TGTGCCAGCAGTAACAGAAGACCCCCCTACGAGCAGTACTTC.